This entry features one TCR beta chain sequence. Its specificity is not known. The data belong to a study of chemoradiotherapy in HPV16-positive cancers. Study details: Functional T-cell assays on a couple of HPV16-positive patients' cells defined candidate HPV-specific clones and common TCR motifs.

Repeated repertoire sampling spanned the course of chemoradiotherapy. Germline CDR1 reads MNHEY; CDR2 reads SVGAGI. This CDR3 has 11 residues. Trimming stripped 6 bases from V and 4 bases from J, with 7 bases between. Study results and limitations: Candidate HPV-specific clones and E7-related TCR motifs grew in tumor during treatment. Better recurrence-free survival went with HPV-responsive T-cell expansion in HPV16-positive patients.

Assay used: immunoSEQ multiplex PCR; TCRdb lists only in-frame clones, some missing. The sample records about 3,400 clones, 80% to 95% being singletons. This specimen consisted of blood, obtained from a patient who underwent chemoradiotherapy. This clonotype originated in a human donor with HPV-associated anogenital cancer. The J gene is TRBJ2-7, the V gene TRBV6-5, with D possibly matching TRBD1 (5 bases). For the CDR3, the DNA is TGTGCCAGCAGCGCAGGGTACGAGCAGTACTTC. Protein sequence: CASSAGYEQYF.